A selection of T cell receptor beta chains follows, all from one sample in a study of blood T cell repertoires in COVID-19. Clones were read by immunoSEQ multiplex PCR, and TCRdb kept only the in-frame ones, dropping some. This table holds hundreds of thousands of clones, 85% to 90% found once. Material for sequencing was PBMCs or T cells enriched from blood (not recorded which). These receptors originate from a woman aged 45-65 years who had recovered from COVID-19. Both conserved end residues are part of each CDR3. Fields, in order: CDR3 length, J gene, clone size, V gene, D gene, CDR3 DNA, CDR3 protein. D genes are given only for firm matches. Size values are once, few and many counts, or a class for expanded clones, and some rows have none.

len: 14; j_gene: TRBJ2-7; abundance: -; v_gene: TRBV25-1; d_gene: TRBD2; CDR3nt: TGTGCCAGCAGGGGGACTAGCGGGGCCTACGAGCAGTACTTC; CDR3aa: CASRGTSGAYEQYF
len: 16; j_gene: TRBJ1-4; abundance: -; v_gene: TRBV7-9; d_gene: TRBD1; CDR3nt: TGTGCCAGCAGTTCCGGGACAGGGGCAACTAATGAAAAACTGTTTTTT; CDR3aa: CASSSGTGATNEKLFF
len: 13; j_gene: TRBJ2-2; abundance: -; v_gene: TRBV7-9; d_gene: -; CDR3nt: TGTGCCAGCGATCCAATGAGCACCGGGGAGCTGTTTTTT; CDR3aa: CASDPMSTGELFF
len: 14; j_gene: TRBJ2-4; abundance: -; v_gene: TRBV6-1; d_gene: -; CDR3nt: TGTGCCAGCAGTGAACAGGGGGCCAAAAACATTCAGTACTTC; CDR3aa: CASSEQGAKNIQYF
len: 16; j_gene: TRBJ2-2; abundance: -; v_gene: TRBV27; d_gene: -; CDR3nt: TGTGCCAGCAGTTTATCGGGTCAGGGCCTTACCGGGGAGCTGTTTTTT; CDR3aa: CASSLSGQGLTGELFF
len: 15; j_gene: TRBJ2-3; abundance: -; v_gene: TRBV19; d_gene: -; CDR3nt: TGTGCCAGTAGTAGAGGGGGGGTGCGCACATATACGCAGTATTTT; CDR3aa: CASSRGGVRTYTQYF
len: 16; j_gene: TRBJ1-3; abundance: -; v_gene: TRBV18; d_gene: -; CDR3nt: TGTGCCAGCTCACCCCTCGGGATCAACTCTGGAAACACCATATATTTT; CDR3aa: CASSPLGINSGNTIYF
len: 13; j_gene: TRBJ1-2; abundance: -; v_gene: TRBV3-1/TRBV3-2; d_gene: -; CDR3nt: TGTGCCAGCAGCCAAGACCTTAACTATGGCTACACCTTC; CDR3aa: CASSQDLNYGYTF
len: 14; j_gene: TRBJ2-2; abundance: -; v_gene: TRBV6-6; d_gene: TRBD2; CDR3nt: TGTGCCAGCAGTTACGTAGGGAGGGGCGGGGAGCTGTTTTTT; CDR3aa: CASSYVGRGGELFF
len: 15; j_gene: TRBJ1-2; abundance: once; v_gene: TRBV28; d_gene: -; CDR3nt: TGTGCCAGCCGGCCCGGGACACAATCTAACTATGGCTACACCTTC; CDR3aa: CASRPGTQSNYGYTF
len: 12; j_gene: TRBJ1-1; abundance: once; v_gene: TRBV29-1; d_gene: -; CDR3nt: TGCAGCGCCGAGGCGGGGGCTGGTGAAGCTTTCTTT; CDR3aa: CSAEAGAGEAFF
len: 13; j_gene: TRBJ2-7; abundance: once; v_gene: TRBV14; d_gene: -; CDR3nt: TGTGCCAGCGGTGAGCTGAACTCCTACGAGCAGTACTTC; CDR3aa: CASGELNSYEQYF
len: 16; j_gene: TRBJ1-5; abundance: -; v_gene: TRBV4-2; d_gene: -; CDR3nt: TGTGCCAGCAGCTCCTCCTTACAGGGTTTCAATCAGCCCCAGCATTTT; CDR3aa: CASSSSLQGFNQPQHF
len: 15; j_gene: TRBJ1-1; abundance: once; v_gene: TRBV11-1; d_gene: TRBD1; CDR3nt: TGTGCCAGCAGCGCCCGGACAGGGGTAATGGCTGAAGCTTTCTTT; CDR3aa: CASSARTGVMAEAFF
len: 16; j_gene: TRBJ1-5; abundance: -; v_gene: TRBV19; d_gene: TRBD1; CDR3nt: TGTGCCAGTACGGCCGCCGACAGGGGGAGGGGTCAGCCCCAGCATTTT; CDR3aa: CASTAADRGRGQPQHF
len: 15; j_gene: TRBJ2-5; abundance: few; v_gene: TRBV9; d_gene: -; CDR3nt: TGTGCCAGCAGCGTAGCCCTACAGGTCCAGGAGACCCAGTACTTC; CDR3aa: CASSVALQVQETQYF
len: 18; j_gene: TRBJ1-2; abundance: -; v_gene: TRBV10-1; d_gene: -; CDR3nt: TGCGCCAGCAGCGACGGACCTGGAGGGAATTCTAATCGCGATGGCTACACCTTC; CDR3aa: CASSDGPGGNSNRDGYTF
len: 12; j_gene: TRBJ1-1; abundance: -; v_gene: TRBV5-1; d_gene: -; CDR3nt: TGCGCCAGCAGCAGGACAAGCACTGAAGCTTTCTTT; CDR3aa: CASSRTSTEAFF
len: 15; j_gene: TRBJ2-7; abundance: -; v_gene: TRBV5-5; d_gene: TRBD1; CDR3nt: TGTGCCAGCGGCAACCCGGGACAGGGAGCCTACGAGCAGTACTTC; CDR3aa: CASGNPGQGAYEQYF
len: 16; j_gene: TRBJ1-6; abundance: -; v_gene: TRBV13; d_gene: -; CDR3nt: TGTGCCAGCAGCTTAGACGCCGGGACACAAAATTCACCCCTCCACTTT; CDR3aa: CASSLDAGTQNSPLHF
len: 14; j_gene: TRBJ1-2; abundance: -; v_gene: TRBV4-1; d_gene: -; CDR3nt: TGCGCCAGCAGCCTACTGGAGGAGGACTATGGCTACACCTTC; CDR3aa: CASSLLEEDYGYTF
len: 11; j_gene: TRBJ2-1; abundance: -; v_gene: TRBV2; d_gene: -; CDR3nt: TGTGCCAGCAGGGGGGCGGTTGAGCAGTTCTTC; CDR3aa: CASRGAVEQFF
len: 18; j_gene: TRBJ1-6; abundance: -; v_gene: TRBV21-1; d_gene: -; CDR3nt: TGTGCCAGCAGCAAACTCCGCAAGCTGGGACAAAGAAATTCACCCCTCCACTTT; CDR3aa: CASSKLRKLGQRNSPLHF
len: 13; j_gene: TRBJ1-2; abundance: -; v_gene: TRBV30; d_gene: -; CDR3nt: TGTGCCTGGAGCCCCAGTGCTAACTATGGCTACACCTTC; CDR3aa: CAWSPSANYGYTF
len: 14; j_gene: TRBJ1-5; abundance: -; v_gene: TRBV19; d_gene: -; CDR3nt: TGTGCCAGTGCGTCCGATCTGGGCAATCAGCCCCAGCATTTT; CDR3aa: CASASDLGNQPQHF
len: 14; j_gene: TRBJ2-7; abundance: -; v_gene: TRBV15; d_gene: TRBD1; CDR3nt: TGTGCCACCAGCGTCGACAGGGGGCCAAACGAGCAGTACTTC; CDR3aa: CATSVDRGPNEQYF